The source of this TCR beta chain is a study of CD8+ T cells in alopecia areata. Study-wide context: The authors scored treated patients' severity by affected scalp percentage.

The authors extracted RNA and reverse transcribed it into cDNA as the sequencing template. The method was immunoSEQ multiplex PCR; TCRdb's version includes in-frame clones alone and lacks a portion of them. The sample contains approximately 210,000 clones, under 70% of which appear only once. The CDR3 totals 15 residues. Per germline, CDR1 MRHNA and CDR2 SNTAGT. With V trimmed by 6 bases and J by 2 bases, 7 bases remained unmatched. Described treatment: oral pan-JAK inhibitor, 5-10 mg twice daily. A FACSAria was used to sort CD4+ and CD8+ T cells. These cells came from PBMCs. The starting material was CD4+ T cells sorted from blood, obtained between weeks 43 and 45, from a patient treated with tofacitinib. This receptor was identified in a human donor with alopecia areata. The chain carries TRBV6-4 and TRBJ1-2; 9 bases are a match to TRBD1. The CDR3 coding sequence is TGTGCCAGCAGCCCGGGACAGGGAAACAACTATGGCTACACCTTC. Protein: CASSPGQGNNYGYTF.